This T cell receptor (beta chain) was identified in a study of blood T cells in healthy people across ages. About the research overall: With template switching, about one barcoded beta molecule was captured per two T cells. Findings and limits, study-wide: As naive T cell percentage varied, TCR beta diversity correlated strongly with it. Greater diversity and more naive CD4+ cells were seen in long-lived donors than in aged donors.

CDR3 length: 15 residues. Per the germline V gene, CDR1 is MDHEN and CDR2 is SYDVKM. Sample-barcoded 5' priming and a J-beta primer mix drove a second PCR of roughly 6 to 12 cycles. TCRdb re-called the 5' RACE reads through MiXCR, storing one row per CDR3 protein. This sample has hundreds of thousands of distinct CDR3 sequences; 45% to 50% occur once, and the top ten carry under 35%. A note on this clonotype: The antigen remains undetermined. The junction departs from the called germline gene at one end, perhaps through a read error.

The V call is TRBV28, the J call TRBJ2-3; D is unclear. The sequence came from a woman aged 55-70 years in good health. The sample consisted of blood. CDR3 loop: CASILGYGLGDTQYF. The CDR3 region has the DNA TGTGCCAGCATTTTAGGTTATGGTTTGGGAGATACGCAGTATTTT.